One and the same sample provided the 10 T cell receptor beta chains below, sequenced in a study of OX40 agonist ivuxolimab in advanced cancers. Generated by immunoSEQ multiplex PCR, the TCRdb table keeps only in-frame clones and is missing some. The sample contains 90,000 to 95,000 clones, around four fifths of which appear only once. Sequencing was performed on CD4+ or CD8+ T cells sorted from blood, taken in a trial of the OX40 agonist ivuxolimab. These receptors were taken from an adult with an advanced solid tumor such as melanoma, head and neck, liver or kidney cancer.

The chain uses TRBV7-8 and TRBJ1-2; D ambiguous. This CDR3 is built from 13 residues. CDR1 and CDR2 from the germline V gene are SGHVS and FQNEAQ. The germline V and J ends were trimmed by 1 base and 8 bases, with 11 bases remaining between them. CDR3 protein: CASSLDLLRGYTF. CDR3 coding DNA: TGTGCCAGCAGCTTAGATTTACTCCGGGGCTACACCTTC.

V gene TRBV2 combines with J gene TRBJ1-2; 7 nucleotides agree with TRBD1. Germline trimming cut 6 bases from V and 5 bases from J; bases unmatched to any gene: 6. The germline gives CDR1 SNHLY, CDR2 FYNNEI. The CDR3 sequence is 13 residues long. DNA for the CDR3: TGTGCCAGCAGCCTAACAGGGGCGTATGGCTACACCTTC. Amino acid sequence: CASSLTGAYGYTF. Full variable domain (remainder filled in from reference TRBV2 and TRBJ1-2): EPEVTQTPSHQVTQMGQEVILRCVPISNHLYFYWYRQILGQKVEFLVSFYNNEISEKSEIFDDQFSVERPDGSNFTLKIRSTKLEDSAMYFCASSLTGAYGYTFGSGTRLTVV.

The chain combines TRBV11-1 with TRBJ1-1, with 10 bases aligning to TRBD1. The trim removed 0 bases at V and 4 bases at J, leaving 2 bases unmatched. CDR3 size: 15 residues. CDR1 is SGHAT, CDR2 FQDESV, per germline (reference sequence). The CDR3 coding sequence is TGTGCCAGCAGCTTAGCGGGGGACAGGGGCACTGAAGCTTTCTTT. It codes for CASSLAGDRGTEAFF. Full variable domain (rest looked up from reference TRBV11-1 and TRBJ1-1): EAEVAQSPRYKITEKSQAVAFWCDPISGHATLYWYRQILGQGPELLVQFQDESVVDDSQLPKDRFSAERLKGVDSTLKIQPAELGDSAMYLCASSLAGDRGTEAFFGQGTRLTVV.

In its sample, this clone was seen a few times. The V and J genes are TRBV7-6 and TRBJ2-1; the D is unclear. There are 11 residues in the CDR3. V lost 7 bases to trimming and J lost 7 bases, with 8 bases between them. The germline V gene has CDR1 SGHVS and CDR2 FNYEAQ. CDR3 in DNA: TGTGCCAGCACCGCAGGAAATGAGCAGTTCTTC. This sequence encodes CASTAGNEQFF.

The J gene is TRBJ2-6, the V gene TRBV27; D is possibly TRBD2 (6 bases). Between the trimmed V and J ends, which lost 3 bases and 0 bases, there was a span of 12 bases. Germline loops: CDR1 MNHEY, CDR2 SMNVEV (reference sequence). There are 17 residues in the CDR3. The CDR3 is CASSFLPSDSGANVLTF. CDR3 nucleotide sequence: TGTGCCAGCAGTTTTCTACCTAGCGACTCTGGGGCCAACGTCCTGACTTTC.

In nucleotides, the CDR3 is TGTGCCAGCAGAAAGGGGGCCACAGATACGCAGTATTTT. This encodes CASRKGATDTQYF. V and J are TRBV27 and TRBJ2-3, with 7 bases aligning to TRBD1. Losses at the gene ends were 6 bases for V and 2 bases for J; bases not matched to a gene: 2. CDR3 size: 13 residues. Germline-derived CDR1 and CDR2 are MNHEY and SMNVEV (reference sequence).

The chain recombines TRBV7-9 with TRBJ1-2; D possibly corresponds to TRBD1 (5 bases). In germline, CDR1 is SEHNR, CDR2 FQNEAQ (reference sequence). CDR3 size: 14 residues. Trimming shortened V by 5 bases and J by 8 bases, and 18 bases separated the two germline ends. CDR3 residues: CASSPYGQGSGYTF. As DNA, the CDR3 is TGTGCCAGCAGCCCTTACGGGCAGGGCAGCGGCTACACCTTC.

The gene calls are TRBV2 and TRBJ1-2; 7 bases map to TRBD1. Germline V gene sequence: CDR1 SNHLY, CDR2 FYNNEI. This CDR3 comprises 15 residues. The V and J ends lost 1 base and 8 bases, in that order; junction bases with no gene match: 10. CDR3 DNA sequence: TGTGCCAGCAGTGAAGAAGGTGACAGGGTGTACGGCTACACCTTC. Translation gives CASSEEGDRVYGYTF.

The chain employs TRBV5-1 and TRBJ1-2, with D unclear. V dropped 5 bases and J dropped 8 bases, with 16 bases sitting between them. Per the germline V gene, CDR1 is SGHRS and CDR2 is YFSETQ. CDR3 length: 13 amino acids. The CDR3, as DNA: TGCGCCAGCAGTCCCACCCCGGCGAGCGGCTACACCTTC. Translation: CASSPTPASGYTF. Full variable domain (missing parts from reference TRBV5-1 and TRBJ1-2): KAGVTQTPRYLIKTRGQQVTLSCSPISGHRSVSWYQQTPGQGLQFLFEYFSETQRNKGNFPGRFSGRQFSNSRSEMNVSTLELGDSALYLCASSPTPASGYTFGSGTRLTVV.

The chain combines TRBV29-1 with TRBJ1-1, with 7 bases fitting TRBD1. This CDR3 region has 14 residues. Trimming cost V 4 bases and J 3 bases; bases outside gene matches: 8. Germline V gene lookup returns CDR1 SQVTM and CDR2 ANQGSEA. CDR3 in amino acids: CSVVKGAPDTEAFF. The CDR3 DNA reads TGCAGCGTTGTTAAGGGGGCGCCGGACACTGAAGCTTTCTTT.